Sequencing of this T cell receptor beta chain was carried out in a study of a mutant IDH1 vaccine in newly diagnosed glioma. Study context: Patients arrived already treated with radiotherapy, temozolomide, or both, most having had both.

This clone was counted a single time. No antigen is known for it. Sequencing was performed with immunoSEQ multiplex PCR; in TCRdb, only in-frame clones are kept and a portion is missing. The sample holds tens of thousands of clones, roughly 74% seen once. Study-wide findings and caveats: No link was apparently found between pseudoprogression and changes in top peripheral T cell clonotypes.

Specified time point: week 35, safety follow-up. Vaccine doses each comprised 300 ug of mutant IDH1 20-mer peptide, with topical imiquimod. New IDH1-mutant, ATRX-lost WHO grade 3 or 4 astrocytomas occurred in donors. This specimen was PBMCs, taken from a glioma patient whose treatment included an IDH1 peptide vaccine. The clonotype was recovered from a man aged 50 to 60 with glioma.

CDR3: CASSQAIGGQAYEQYF. The CDR3 DNA reads as TGTGCCAGCAGCCAAGCCATCGGGGGACAGGCTTACGAGCAGTACTTC. The V gene is TRBV4-2, the J gene TRBJ2-7; 8 nucleotides match TRBD1. The V segment lost 1 base and the J segment 4 bases; nucleotides outside the gene matches: 9. The germline V gene encodes CDR1 LGHNA and CDR2 YNFKEQ. The length of the CDR3 is 16 residues.